This T cell receptor beta chain derives from a study of T cell responses to AZD1222 COVID-19 vaccine. The germline gives CDR1 SEHNR, CDR2 FQNEAQ (reference sequence). The germline V and J ends were trimmed by 4 bases and 2 bases, with 8 bases remaining between them. This CDR3 has 13 residues. TCRdb's table, derived via immunoSEQ multiplex PCR, lists solely in-frame clones and lacks some. The repertoire table contains more than 110,000 clones. Sequenced sample: peripheral blood. The receptor comes from an adult in good health. The chain employs TRBV7-9 and TRBJ1-2, with D possibly matching TRBD1 (6 bases). The CDR3 nucleotides are TGTGCCAGCAGCTCGACAGGAAACTATGGCTACACCTTC. This encodes CASSSTGNYGYTF.